This paragraph covers one T cell receptor (beta chain) sequence. Its specificity is not known. CDR1 and CDR2 (germline): SGHTA, FQGNSA. The CDR3 is 12 amino acids. With 1 base removed from V and 5 bases from J, the gap between germline ends came to 3 bases. The sample originates from a study of T cells in localized non-small cell lung cancer. Profiled with immunoSEQ multiplex PCR; TCRdb holds only in-frame clones, not every one. The repertoire holds about 30,000 clones, with 94% as singletons. General study findings and limits: Adjacent uninvolved lung tissue had the highest T cell clonality, exceeding tumor. Sequencing was limited to one tumor region, leaving the possibility of heterogeneity open. Out of the top 100 tumor clones, a median around 56 were seen in adjacent lung.

The sequence was collected from a woman aged 40-75 years with stage I lung adenocarcinoma. The chain has TRBV7-2 and TRBJ1-5, with unresolved D. Sequencing used peripheral blood, obtained before any cancer treatment. CDR3 in amino acids: CASSLDYQPQHF. CDR3 DNA sequence: TGTGCCAGCAGCTTAGATTATCAGCCCCAGCATTTT.